In its sample, the clone carrying this T cell receptor beta chain was seen many times. These data are taken from a study of blood T cells in healthy people across ages. Germline V lookup: CDR1 ENHRY, CDR2 SYGVKD. The CDR3 extends over 14 amino acids. V lost 8 bases to trimming and J lost 6 bases, with 18 bases between them. A sample-barcoded 5' primer and a J-beta primer mix were used in a second PCR of about 7 to 12 cycles. TCRdb independently ran MiXCR on the 5' RACE reads; one entry per CDR3 protein. The sample lists hundreds of thousands of distinct CDR3 sequences; around 50% were seen once. The TCR was taken from a woman of 80 years or more in good health. The material sequenced was blood. J is TRBJ2-3 and V is TRBV10-3; TRBD2 might be the D (5 bases). DNA for the CDR3: TGTGCCATCTCCTCTGGGCCCGGGATGGATACGCAGTATTTT. It is translated as CAISSGPGMDTQYF.